The clone carrying this TCR beta chain was detected many times. TCRdb processed the RT-PCR reads anew with MiXCR; each CDR3 protein has one entry. The table includes approximately 720,000 distinct CDR3 sequences, 13% to 15% detected once. Germline-derived CDR1 and CDR2 are SGHRS and YFSETQ. Unmatched junction bases numbered 4, after V lost 4 bases and J lost 6 bases. The CDR3 spans 15 residues. The clonotype was recovered from a female donor in good health, serving as a healthy control. Source material: memory CD4+ T cells from blood. This rearrangement joins TRBV5-1 to TRBJ2-1; 13 bases fit TRBD2. CDR3 in amino acids: CASSILAGGFNEQFF. The DNA of the CDR3 is TGCGCCAGCAGCATACTAGCGGGAGGGTTCAATGAGCAGTTCTTC.